This is a list of T cell receptor beta chains from one sample in a study of CD8+ T cells in alopecia areata. Profiling relied on immunoSEQ multiplex PCR, and the TCRdb table lists in-frame clones only, not all of them. The data contain fewer than 250,000 clones, over 55% of them singletons. The material sequenced was CD4+ T cells sorted from blood, taken at week 24, from a patient treated with tofacitinib. These receptors all come from a human donor with alopecia areata. The CDR3 runs from the conserved cysteine through the conserved F or W. Each record gives: D gene, J gene, clone size, V gene, CDR3 DNA, CDR3 protein. D genes are given only for firm matches. Where a row states a size, it is once, few, many or the class of an expanded clone; other rows omit it.

.	TRBJ2-2	.	TRBV30	TGTGCCTGGAGTATAGCTCTTCCCGGGGAGCTGTTTTTT	CAWSIALPGELFF
TRBD1	TRBJ1-2	.	TRBV6-5	TGTGCCAGCAGTTATCTCCAGGGGGCTGATGGCTACACCTTC	CASSYLQGADGYTF
.	TRBJ2-2	.	TRBV7-6	TGTGCCAGCAGCTTAGCGCGGACTCCGACCGGGGAGCTGTTTTTT	CASSLARTPTGELFF
TRBD1	TRBJ2-1	few	TRBV11-1	TGTGCCAGCAGCCAGGACAGGGGGCTGGGTGAGCAGTTCTTC	CASSQDRGLGEQFF
.	TRBJ2-7	few	TRBV2	TGTGCCAGCAGTGAACCAGGGGAGCAGTACTTC	CASSEPGEQYF
.	TRBJ2-1	.	TRBV30	TGTGCCTGGAGCATCTCCCGACATGTGCGGGATGAGCAGTTCTTC	CAWSISRHVRDEQFF
.	TRBJ2-7	.	TRBV6-1	TGTGCCAGCGGATTCGACCGAGTCCGGGAGCAGTACTTC	CASGFDRVREQYF
.	TRBJ2-5	few	TRBV2	TGTGCCAGCATGAGGGGAGAGACCCAGTACTTC	CASMRGETQYF
.	TRBJ1-1	few	TRBV29-1	TGCAGCGTTGAGGGTCGGATGAACACTGAAGCTTTCTTT	CSVEGRMNTEAFF
.	TRBJ1-1	once	TRBV30	TGTGCCTGGAGTGTATGGGGTTGGACGGCGGGGGCTGAAGCTTTCTTT	CAWSVWGWTAGAEAFF
TRBD1	TRBJ1-1	.	TRBV2	TGTGCCAGCAGGGGGAGGGACAGCCTCACTGAAGCTTTCTTT	CASRGRDSLTEAFF
.	TRBJ1-5	few	TRBV18	TGTGCCAGCTCACCACGGACGGCGAGGAGCAATCAGCCCCAGCATTTT	CASSPRTARSNQPQHF
.	TRBJ1-2	.	TRBV9	TGTGCCAGCAGCGCCGACAACAGGGAGGCTGGCTACACCTTC	CASSADNREAGYTF
.	TRBJ1-2	.	TRBV4-3	TGCGCCAGCAGCCAAGATCGTATAGGGGCGTGGGGCTACACCTTC	CASSQDRIGAWGYTF
TRBD1	TRBJ1-5	.	TRBV30	TGTGCCTGGGCAGACAGGGTTAATCAGCCCCAGCATTTT	CAWADRVNQPQHF
.	TRBJ2-2	few	TRBV30	TGTGCCTGGAGTACGACGGGGGGCCCCTCGAACACCGGGGAGCTGTTTTTT	CAWSTTGGPSNTGELFF
.	TRBJ2-4	.	TRBV30	TGTGCCTGGAGCCTGACAGGAAACATTCAGTACTTC	CAWSLTGNIQYF
.	TRBJ2-3	.	TRBV5-6	TGTGCCAGCAGCTCCCCGGCACTAGTGGATACGCAGTATTTT	CASSSPALVDTQYF
.	TRBJ2-1	.	TRBV29-1	TGCAGCGTTGGCGGCAGGGTAGGAAATGAGCAGTTCTTC	CSVGGRVGNEQFF
.	TRBJ2-1	.	TRBV5-1	TGCGCCAGCAGCTTGGAGGGGGTTAGTTCCTACAATGAGCAGTTCTTC	CASSLEGVSSYNEQFF
TRBD1	TRBJ1-5	once	TRBV5-1	TGCGCCAGCAGCTTTGGACAGGGCGGTCAGCCCCAGCATTTT	CASSFGQGGQPQHF
.	TRBJ1-1	.	TRBV5-1	TGCGCCAGCAGCACCGGACAGACTAACACTGAAGCTTTCTTT	CASSTGQTNTEAFF
TRBD1	TRBJ2-6	once	TRBV29-1	TGCAGCGTTGGACGGGGACAGGGAAGCTCTGGGGCCAACGTCCTGACTTTC	CSVGRGQGSSGANVLTF
TRBD2	TRBJ2-1	.	TRBV4-3	TGCGCCAGCAGCCCAGGACTAGCGGGGGACCCCTACAATGAGCAGTTCTTC	CASSPGLAGDPYNEQFF
TRBD1	TRBJ1-6	.	TRBV23-1	TGCGCCAGCAGTCAATCCGTTCGATGGGGGGGACAGGATTCACCCCTCCACTTT	CASSQSVRWGGQDSPLHF
.	TRBJ1-1	few	TRBV6-6	TGTGCCAGCAGTCGCCCCAGGGACCCGAACACTGAAGCTTTCTTT	CASSRPRDPNTEAFF
.	TRBJ1-1	.	TRBV4-3	TGCGCCAGCAGCCGCGACCGGGGCAGGTTTACTGAAGCTTTCTTT	CASSRDRGRFTEAFF
.	TRBJ1-1	.	TRBV29-1	TGCAGCGTTGCGCACGGGAACACTGAAGCTTTCTTT	CSVAHGNTEAFF
.	TRBJ1-2	.	TRBV7-6	TGTGCCAGCAGCTTGTCCCCCGGGGGGGCAACGGATGGCTACACCTTC	CASSLSPGGATDGYTF
.	TRBJ1-5	.	TRBV6-6	TGTGCCAGCAGGCAAGCCGATCAGCCCCAGCATTTT	CASRQADQPQHF
TRBD2	TRBJ2-3	.	TRBV27	TGTGCCAGTCAGCGGGGGGGCACAGATACGCAGTATTTT	CASQRGGTDTQYF
.	TRBJ2-7	.	TRBV14	TGTGCCAGCAGCCAAGCCGGGGTGGGGCAGTACTTC	CASSQAGVGQYF
TRBD1	TRBJ2-7	.	TRBV2	TGTGCCAGCAGTGGACAGGGTGCCGAGCAGTACTTC	CASSGQGAEQYF
.	TRBJ1-4	.	TRBV30	TGTGCTTGGATGGGGGGTGAAAAACTGTTTTTT	CAWMGGEKLFF
.	TRBJ1-2	once	TRBV30	TGTGCCTGGAGCCATAGGGGGAGGGATGGCTACACCTTC	CAWSHRGRDGYTF
.	TRBJ2-1	.	TRBV4-3	TGCGCCAGCAGCCAAGAAGTGTGGAATGAGCAGTTCTTC	CASSQEVWNEQFF
TRBD1	TRBJ2-7	few	TRBV29-1	TGCAGCGCGACCATCCGGGACAGGGTAACCTACGAGCAGTACTTC	CSATIRDRVTYEQYF
.	TRBJ2-7	.	TRBV6-6	TGTGCCAGCAGTTACCGTAGCTCCTACGAGCAGTACTTC	CASSYRSSYEQYF